This TCR beta chain came from a study of cytomegalovirus exposure and HLA in healthy donors. General study results and limits: Immune exposure information available was restricted to CMV serostatus. HLA allele associations emerged for about 16,000 TCR beta sequences in a later analysis, at 0.05 false discovery rate.

Comment on this clone: What it recognizes is unknown.

The CDR3 covers 14 residues. V lost 4 bases, J lost 1 base, and 11 bases lay in between. Germline CDR1 SGHRS, CDR2 YFSETQ. PCR primers comprised 60 Vbeta and 13 Jbeta primers. Measured with immunoSEQ multiplex PCR; TCRdb has only the in-frame clones, and not every one. The repertoire holds 120,000 or so clones, around 74% seen once, with about 29% in the top ten. The specimen sequenced was PBMCs. The clonotype was recovered from a man aged 60 to 75 in good health and CMV-seropositive. The chain combines TRBV5-1 with TRBJ1-1; D uncertain. Here the CDR3 reads CASSPRTENTEAFF. The CDR3 nucleotides are TGCGCCAGCAGCCCTCGCACAGAGAACACTGAAGCTTTCTTT.